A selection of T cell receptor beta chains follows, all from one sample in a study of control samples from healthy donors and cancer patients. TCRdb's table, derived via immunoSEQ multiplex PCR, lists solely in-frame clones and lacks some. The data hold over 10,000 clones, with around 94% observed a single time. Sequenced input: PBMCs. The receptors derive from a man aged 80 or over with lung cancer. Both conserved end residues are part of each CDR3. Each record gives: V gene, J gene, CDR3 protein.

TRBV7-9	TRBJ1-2	CASSLEAGVGYTF
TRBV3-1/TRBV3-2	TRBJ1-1	CASSQDTVPLKWAFF
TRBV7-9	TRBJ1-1	CASSRRTGETEAFF
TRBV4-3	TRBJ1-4	CASSRTRDRANEKLFF
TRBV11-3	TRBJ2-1	CASSLGRTGKGNEQFF
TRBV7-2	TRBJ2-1	CASSLMALAVVYEQFF
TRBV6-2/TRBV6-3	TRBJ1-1	CASSHSGHLTGTGEGNTEAFF
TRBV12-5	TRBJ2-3	CASRGEGRAGTQYF
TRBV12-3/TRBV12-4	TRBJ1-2	CASKREGESYTF
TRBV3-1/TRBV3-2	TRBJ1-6	CASSQAPGQRASPLHF
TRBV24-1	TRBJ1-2	CATSDTDRRKPRGYTF
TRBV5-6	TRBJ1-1	CASSLVGAGGAFF
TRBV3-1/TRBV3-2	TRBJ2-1	CASSQEVGRSSYNEQFF
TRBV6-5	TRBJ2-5	CASSRIAGEETQYF
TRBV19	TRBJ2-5	CASSRASGRQRETQYF
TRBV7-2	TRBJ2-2	CASSFAGEVGELFF
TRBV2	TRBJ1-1	CASSWGFEAFF
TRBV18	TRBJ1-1	CASSPADREAFF
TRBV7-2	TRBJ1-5	CASSLAQGLLGQPQHF
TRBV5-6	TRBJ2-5	CASSGAGRSGAQYF
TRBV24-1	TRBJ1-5	CATSDRRGVEPQHF
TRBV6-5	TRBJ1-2	CASSYSRTEGGYTF
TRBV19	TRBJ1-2	CASSIDRRTHYGYTF
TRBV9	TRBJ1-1	CASSAHTPEAFF
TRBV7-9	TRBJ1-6	CASGRDTNSPLHF
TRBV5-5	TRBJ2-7	CASSWGSGRYEQYF
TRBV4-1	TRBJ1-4	CASSPAGASREKLFF
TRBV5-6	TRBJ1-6	CASSLVQGDNSPLHF
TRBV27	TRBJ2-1	CASNPGQGRSYNEQFF
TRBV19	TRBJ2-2	CATETGTGAGELFF
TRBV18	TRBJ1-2	CASSPGELGYTF
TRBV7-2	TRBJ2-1	CASSPRTLGEQFF
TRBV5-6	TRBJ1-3	CASSLDGLSSGNTIYF
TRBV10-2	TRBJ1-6	CATATNRNSPLHF
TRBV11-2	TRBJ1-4	CASSLQRELGKLFF
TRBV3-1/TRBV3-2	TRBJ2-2	CASSQGSGTGELFF
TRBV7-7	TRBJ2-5	CASSLGLGTGRETQYF
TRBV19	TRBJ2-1	CASSIGGLGYNEQFF
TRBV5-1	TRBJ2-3	CASSLDYTQYF
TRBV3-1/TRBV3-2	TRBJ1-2	CASSQDRWGGGYTF
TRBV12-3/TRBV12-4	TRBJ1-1	CASSWSSSEAFF
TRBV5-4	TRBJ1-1	CASSLVGGGEAFF
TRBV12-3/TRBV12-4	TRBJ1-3	CASSPASGNTIYF
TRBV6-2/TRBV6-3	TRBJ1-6	CASSSIQGIEYNSPLHF
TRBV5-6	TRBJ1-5	CASSLAGQGADQPQHF
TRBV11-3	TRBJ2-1	CASSLSGGAQYEQFF